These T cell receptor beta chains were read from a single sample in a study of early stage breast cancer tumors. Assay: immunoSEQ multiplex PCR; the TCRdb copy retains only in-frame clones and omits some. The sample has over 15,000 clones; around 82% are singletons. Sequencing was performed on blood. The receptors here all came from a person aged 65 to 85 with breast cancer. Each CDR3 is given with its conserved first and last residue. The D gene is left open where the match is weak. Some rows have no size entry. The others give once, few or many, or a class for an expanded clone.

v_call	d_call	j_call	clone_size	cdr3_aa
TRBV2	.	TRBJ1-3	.	CASGTFAGNTIYF
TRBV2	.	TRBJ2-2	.	CASSQGYTGELFF
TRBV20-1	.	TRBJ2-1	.	CSATTEHEQFF
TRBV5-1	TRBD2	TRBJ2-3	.	CASSLGTSGGAHTQYF
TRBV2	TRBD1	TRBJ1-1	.	CASSRGQGMNTEAFF
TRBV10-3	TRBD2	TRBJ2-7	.	CAISSGGSSYEQYF
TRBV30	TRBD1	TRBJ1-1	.	CAWSKQGGTEAFF
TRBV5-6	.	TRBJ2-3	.	CASREQGSTDTQYF
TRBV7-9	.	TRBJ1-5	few	CASSLGSGVANQPQHF
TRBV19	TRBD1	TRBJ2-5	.	CASGGGQGFWETQYF
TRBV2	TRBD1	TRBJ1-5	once	CASTGTGGGNQPQHF
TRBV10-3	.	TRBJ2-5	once	CAISDTGLQETQYF
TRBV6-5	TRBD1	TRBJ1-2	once	CASSPTGGYGYTF
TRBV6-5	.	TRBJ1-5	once	CASSNGRGNQPQHF
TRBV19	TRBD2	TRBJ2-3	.	CASIPIGLAGRIRTDTQYF
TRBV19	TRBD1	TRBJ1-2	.	CASSIGGTGASNYGYTF
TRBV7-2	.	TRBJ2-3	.	CASSLVPLGRDRDTQYF
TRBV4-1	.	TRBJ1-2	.	CASSQTGHFNYGYTF
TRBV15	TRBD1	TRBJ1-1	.	CATSRRSGTGMTEAFF
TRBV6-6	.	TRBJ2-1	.	CASSYSELNNEQFF
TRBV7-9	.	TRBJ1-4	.	CASAAGEKLFF
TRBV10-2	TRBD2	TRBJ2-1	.	CASRGLAGGGGSYNEQFF
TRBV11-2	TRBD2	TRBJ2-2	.	CASGLAGGSHTGELFF
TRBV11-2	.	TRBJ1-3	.	CASSLSSGNTIYF
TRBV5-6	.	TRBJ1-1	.	CASSSGGRSTEAFF
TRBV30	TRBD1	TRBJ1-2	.	CAWTGTGKAGYTF
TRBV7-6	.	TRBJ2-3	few	CASSLVGGLTDTQYF
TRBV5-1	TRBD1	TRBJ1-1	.	CASSQGTGGTEAFF
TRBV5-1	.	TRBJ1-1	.	CASSPLRSGNTEAFF
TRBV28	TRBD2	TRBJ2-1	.	CASTELAGSSYNEQFF
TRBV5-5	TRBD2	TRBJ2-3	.	CASSSGGDLDTQYF
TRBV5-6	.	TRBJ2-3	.	CASSFLVDTQYF
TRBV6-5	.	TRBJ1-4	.	CASSYEAVTTNEKLFF
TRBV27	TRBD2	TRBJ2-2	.	CASRSGGSGELFF
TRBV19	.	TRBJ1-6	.	CASSIENTNSPLHF
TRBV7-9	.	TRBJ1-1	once	CASSLGSQGGVAFF
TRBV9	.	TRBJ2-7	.	CASSVDPGVNEQYF
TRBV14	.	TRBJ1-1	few	CASSLDLVTEAFF
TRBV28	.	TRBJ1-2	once	CASSLGYYGYTF
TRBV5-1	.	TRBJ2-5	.	CASSTTPQETQYF
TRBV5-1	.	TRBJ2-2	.	CASSLATVNTGELFF
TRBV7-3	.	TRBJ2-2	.	CASSLNPEGELFF
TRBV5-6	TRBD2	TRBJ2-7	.	CASSRRTSGISYEQYF
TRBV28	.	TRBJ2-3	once	CASSSGLLLTDTQYF
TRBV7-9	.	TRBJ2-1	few	CASSGNEQFF
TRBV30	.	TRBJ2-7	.	CAWNRDTYEQYF